The 15 T cell receptor beta chains below all came from one sample that was sequenced in a study of T cells in women clearing cervical HPV infection. Data came from immunoSEQ multiplex PCR; TCRdb stores just in-frame clones and leaves some out. Recorded here are more than 25,000 clones; the top ten clones represent 7.8%. The sequenced sample was blood buffy coat. Every receptor here comes from a woman aged 18 to 75 with a cervical HPV16 infection that either progressed to CIN3+ or cleared (not recorded which).

Details on this clone: The read stops 3 residues short of the end of the CDR3; the missing end is completed from the germline J gene. The sample has other DNA sequences that encode this CDR3 too. The chain couples TRBV30 to TRBJ2-7; D not certain. V lost 1 base and J 1 base, leaving 2 bases between the germline ends. CDR1 GTSNPN and CDR2 SVGIG come from the germline V gene (reference sequence). The CDR3 loop spans 11 amino acids. The CDR3 sequence: CAWSASYEQYF. The DNA read from the CDR3 is TGTGCCTGGAGTGCATCCTACGAG.

Comment on this clone: The CDR3 end lies 3 residues beyond the end of the read and is filled in from the germline J gene. J is TRBJ2-7 and V is TRBV7-9, with 10 bases identical to TRBD1. Trimming took 3 bases from V and 4 from J; bases not matched to a gene: 3. CDR3 length: 14 amino acids. Germline CDR1 and CDR2: SEHNR and FQNEAQ (reference sequence). The covered CDR3 bases are TGTGCCAGCAGCTTGGACAGGGGGTTTTACGAG. Translated, it gives CASSLDRGFYE. The full-length CDR3 reads as CASSLDRGFYEQYF.

A note on this clone: The CDR3 end lies 3 residues beyond the end of the read and is filled in from the germline J gene. J is TRBJ2-7 and V is TRBV7-6; 7 nucleotides match TRBD2. Germline CDR1 SGHVS, CDR2 FNYEAQ. The CDR3 loop spans 14 amino acids. Trimming at V came to 3 bases and at J to 1 base, leaving 3 bases not matched to a gene. The sequenced CDR3 bases are TGTGCCAGCAGCTTGGGAGGGGCATCCTACGAG. The encoded protein is CASSLGGASYE. From start to end, the CDR3 is CASSLGGASYEQYF.

Worth noting for this clone: The observed sequence ends 3 residues before the CDR3 terminus, with the missing tail filled in from the germline J gene. The chain recombines TRBV13 with TRBJ2-1, with D maybe TRBD2 (5 bases). The CDR3 is 15 residues long. V lost 5 bases, J lost 3 bases, and 14 bases lay in between. Germline assignment: CDR1 PRHDT and CDR2 FYEKMQ (reference sequence). CDR3 DNA, as far as it was read: TGTGCCAGCAGCCCAGGACTGACAATCTACAATGAG. Amino acid sequence: CASSPGLTIYNE. In full, the CDR3 is CASSPGLTIYNEQFF. The full variable domain, its missing parts supplied by reference TRBV13 and TRBJ2-1, is AAGVIQSPRHLIKEKRETATLKCYPIPRHDTVYWYQQGPGQDPQFLISFYEKMQSDKGSIPDRFSAQQFSDYHSELNMSSLELGDSALYFCASSPGLTIYNEQFFGPGTRLTVL.

Regarding this clone: The CDR3 end falls 3 residues outside the read, so it is completed with the germline J gene. The chain uses TRBV30 and TRBJ2-1, with D possibly TRBD1 on 5 matching bases. Trimming stripped 2 bases from V and 8 bases from J, with 19 bases between. Germline CDR1 reads GTSNPN; CDR2 reads SVGIG (reference sequence). The CDR3 consists of 15 residues. CDR3: CAWSPPWQGRDEQFF. The covered CDR3 bases are TGTGCCTGGAGTCCCCCCTGGCAGGGAAGAGATGAG.

For this clone: The read halts 3 residues ahead of the CDR3 end, with the missing end drawn from the germline J gene. The V call is TRBV19, the J call TRBJ2-1; possibly TRBD1 for D (6 bases). The CDR3 sequence is 14 residues long. Germline-derived CDR1 and CDR2 are LNHDA and SQIVND (reference sequence). Trimming shortened V by 2 bases and J by 3 bases, and 8 bases separated the two germline ends. The CDR3 here is CASSILRGYNEQFF. CDR3 DNA, as far as it was read: TGTGCCAGTAGTATACTCAGGGGCTACAATGAG.

The sequenced CDR3 bases are TGTGCCAGCAGCCCACCGGTGAACACTGAA. Translating it yields CASSPPVNTE. The CDR3 in its entirety is CASSPPVNTEAFF. The chain combines TRBV7-9 with TRBJ1-1, with D hard to call. The read comes to an end 3 residues before the CDR3 does, leaving the germline J gene to fill in the end. Deletions cut 5 bases from V and 0 bases from J, with 7 bases between. Germline V gives CDR1 SEHNR, CDR2 FQNEAQ (reference sequence). This CDR3 spans 13 amino acids.

As concerns this clone: The read finishes 3 residues shy of the CDR3 end, and the germline J gene is used to complete it. The chain uses TRBV11-2 and TRBJ2-7, with 9 nucleotides matching TRBD1. There are 15 residues in the CDR3. J gave up 5 bases and V 0 bases, and 5 bases lay outside the gene matches. CDR1 is SGHAT, CDR2 FQNNGV, per germline. CDR3 in amino acids: CASSLDHGTGNEQYF. The CDR3 bases that were read are TGTGCCAGCAGCTTAGATCATGGGACAGGGAACGAG. The full variable domain, rest sourced from reference TRBV11-2 and TRBJ2-7, is EAGVAQSPRYKIIEKRQSVAFWCNPISGHATLYWYQQILGQGPKLLIQFQNNGVVDDSQLPKDRFSAERLKGVDSTLKIQPAKLEDSAVYLCASSLDHGTGNEQYFGPGTRLTVT.

With regard to this clone: The read ends 3 residues shy of where the CDR3 ends; the end is completed using the germline J gene. The chain links TRBV5-1 to TRBJ2-7, with a tentative D call TRBD1 (6 bases). The CDR3 has 15 amino acids. Germline values: CDR1 SGHRS, CDR2 YFSETQ. Trimming removed 3 bases from V and 6 bases from J, with 19 bases in between. CDR3 bases read: TGCGCCAGCAGCTCCGTGTACCTACAGGGTTCCGAG. This encodes CASSSVYLQGSE. The full CDR3 protein reads CASSSVYLQGSEQYF.

Regarding this clone: The read finishes 3 residues shy of the CDR3 end, and the germline J gene is used to complete it. This chain joins TRBV2 and TRBJ1-2; TRBD1 aligns across 10 bases. V trimming: 6 bases; J trimming: 3 bases; junction bases outside the gene matches: 7. Per germline, CDR1 SNHLY and CDR2 FYNNEI. The CDR3 sequence is 15 residues long. The DNA read from the CDR3 is TGTGCCAGCAGGCTTAAGACAGGGGGCGACTATGGC. Protein sequence: CASRLKTGGDYG. The CDR3 as a whole reads CASRLKTGGDYGYTF.

Note on this clone: The read ends 3 residues before the CDR3 terminus; that terminus is restored from the germline J gene. The chain is built from TRBV6-2 or TRBV6-3 and TRBJ2-7; 9 bases map to TRBD2. The CDR3 runs to 15 residues. Germline CDR1 is MNHEY and CDR2 is SVGEGT. The J segment lost 1 base and the V segment lost 7 bases, leaving 8 bases of the junction unmatched. Here the CDR3 reads CASKASGTHSYEQYF. The CDR3 bases that were read are TGTGCCAGCAAGGCTAGCGGGACCCATTCCTACGAG.

To note about this clone: Read coverage stops 3 residues before the CDR3 terminus; the germline J gene supplies the remainder. The chain links TRBV29-1 to TRBJ2-4, with D perhaps matching TRBD1 (5 bases). The CDR3 extends over 12 amino acids. Germline V gene lookup returns CDR1 SQVTM and CDR2 ANQGSEA. This CDR3 reads CSGTTANYGQYF. The CDR3 DNA, read in part, is TGCAGCGGGACGACAGCTAACTATGGT.

Regarding this clone: Read data end 3 residues before the CDR3 end; the end is taken from the germline J gene. The rearrangement links TRBV7-9 to TRBJ2-1; TRBD2 matches at 9 bases. V was pared by 6 bases and J by 9 bases, with 3 bases of the junction left unmatched. The germline V gene has CDR1 SEHNR and CDR2 FQNEAQ (reference sequence). The CDR3 loop spans 12 amino acids. Incomplete CDR3 DNA: TGTGCCAGCAGTTCGACTAGCGGTGAG. Translation gives CASSSTSGE. The whole CDR3 is CASSSTSGEQFF.

Of note for this clone: The sequence runs out 3 residues before the end of the CDR3; the remainder is reconstructed from the germline J gene. The chain is built from TRBV2 and TRBJ1-1; TRBD1 agrees at 7 bases. The CDR3 runs to 17 residues. V shed 6 bases and J 1 base; nucleotides not matched to a gene: 14. Germline lookup yields CDR1 SNHLY and CDR2 FYNNEI. The CDR3 DNA, read in part, is TGTGCCAGCAGGGCCCTGTGGTCAGGGGGATCGAACACTGAA. It translates to CASRALWSGGSNTE. The full CDR3 sequence reads CASRALWSGGSNTEAFF.

Comments on this clone: The CDR3 goes on 3 residues after the read ends, and that part is filled in from the germline J gene. This chain connects TRBV7-7 to TRBJ2-5, with 8 nucleotides matching TRBD2. The CDR3 is 15 amino acids. Per germline, CDR1 SSHAT and CDR2 FNYEAQ (reference sequence). The V gene end was trimmed by 5 bases and the J gene end by 3 bases; junction bases not matched to a gene: 8. This CDR3 reads CASSPRAGGEETQYF. CDR3 bases read: TGTGCCAGCAGCCCGAGGGCGGGAGGAGAAGAGACC.